Listed below are T cell receptor beta chains from one sample, sequenced in a study of T cell responses to AZD1222 COVID-19 vaccine. Produced via immunoSEQ multiplex PCR; TCRdb's table is partial and in-frame only. The profile shows some 180,000 clones, 94% of them singletons. The sample was peripheral blood, taken 28 days after the second AZD1222 dose. These receptors were taken from an adult who received the AZD1222 COVID-19 vaccine. CDR3s include the opening cysteine and the closing phenylalanine or tryptophan. Fields, in order: V gene, CDR3 length, clone size, J gene, D gene, CDR3 DNA, CDR3 protein. A D gene is named only where the DNA matches it firmly. Clone size is stated in some rows and not others, as once, few, many or a class when expanded.

v_gene: TRBV19; len: 15; abundance: NA; j_gene: TRBJ1-3; d_gene: TRBD1; CDR3nt: TGTGCCAGTACCGAAGGGGGACAGGTTAGAAACACCATATATTTT; CDR3aa: CASTEGGQVRNTIYF
v_gene: TRBV7-9; len: 14; abundance: NA; j_gene: TRBJ2-1; d_gene: TRBD1; CDR3nt: TGTGCCAGCAGCCCCAGGACAGGGGCGGGTGAGCAGTTCTTC; CDR3aa: CASSPRTGAGEQFF
v_gene: TRBV7-3; len: 13; abundance: NA; j_gene: TRBJ2-5; d_gene: NA; CDR3nt: TGTGCCAGCAGCTTACACAGGGAAGAGACCCAGTACTTC; CDR3aa: CASSLHREETQYF
v_gene: TRBV2; len: 15; abundance: NA; j_gene: TRBJ2-3; d_gene: TRBD1; CDR3nt: TGTGCCAGCACCGAGGACAGGGGACATACAAATACGCAGTATTTT; CDR3aa: CASTEDRGHTNTQYF
v_gene: TRBV28; len: 14; abundance: NA; j_gene: TRBJ1-6; d_gene: NA; CDR3nt: TGTGCCAGCAGTTTTAATTCCAATAATTCACCCCTCCACTTT; CDR3aa: CASSFNSNNSPLHF
v_gene: TRBV27; len: 15; abundance: once; j_gene: TRBJ1-4; d_gene: NA; CDR3nt: TGTGCCAGCAGCAGTTTGGGCCAGCTTAATGAAAAACTGTTTTTT; CDR3aa: CASSSLGQLNEKLFF
v_gene: TRBV7-2; len: 15; abundance: once; j_gene: TRBJ2-3; d_gene: NA; CDR3nt: TGTGCCAGCAGCTTACAGGTTATTAGCACAGATACGCAGTATTTT; CDR3aa: CASSLQVISTDTQYF
v_gene: TRBV27; len: 13; abundance: NA; j_gene: TRBJ1-5; d_gene: NA; CDR3nt: TGTGCCAGCAGTTTCCAGAGCGGTCAGCCCCAGCATTTT; CDR3aa: CASSFQSGQPQHF
v_gene: TRBV19; len: 14; abundance: NA; j_gene: TRBJ2-7; d_gene: TRBD2; CDR3nt: TGTGCCAGTAGTAGGACGGGGGGGGAGCACGAGCAGTACTTC; CDR3aa: CASSRTGGEHEQYF
v_gene: TRBV29-1; len: 14; abundance: NA; j_gene: TRBJ1-1; d_gene: NA; CDR3nt: TGCAGCGTTGTAGCCGACAGGTTGAACACTGAAGCTTTCTTT; CDR3aa: CSVVADRLNTEAFF
v_gene: TRBV18; len: 14; abundance: NA; j_gene: TRBJ1-5; d_gene: NA; CDR3nt: TGTGCCAGCTCCCCAAATAAGATAGGTCAGCCCCAGCATTTT; CDR3aa: CASSPNKIGQPQHF
v_gene: TRBV28; len: 16; abundance: NA; j_gene: TRBJ1-5; d_gene: TRBD1; CDR3nt: TGTGCCAGCAGTAGGGACAGGGTCTATAGCAATCAGCCCCAGCATTTT; CDR3aa: CASSRDRVYSNQPQHF
v_gene: TRBV27; len: 13; abundance: NA; j_gene: TRBJ1-1; d_gene: NA; CDR3nt: TGTGCCAGCAGTCCTCGCGGTGGGGCTGAAGCTTTCTTT; CDR3aa: CASSPRGGAEAFF
v_gene: TRBV4-2; len: 13; abundance: NA; j_gene: TRBJ1-4; d_gene: TRBD1; CDR3nt: TGTGCCAGCTTGGGACAGGGCCATGAAAAACTGTTTTTT; CDR3aa: CASLGQGHEKLFF
v_gene: TRBV28; len: 13; abundance: NA; j_gene: TRBJ1-1; d_gene: NA; CDR3nt: TGTGCCAGCAGGAGCTCAGGGAACACTGAAGCTTTCTTT; CDR3aa: CASRSSGNTEAFF
v_gene: TRBV6-5; len: 12; abundance: NA; j_gene: TRBJ1-6; d_gene: NA; CDR3nt: TGTGCCAGCAGCGACTTTCATTCACCCCTCCACTTT; CDR3aa: CASSDFHSPLHF
v_gene: TRBV5-1; len: 13; abundance: few; j_gene: TRBJ1-1; d_gene: TRBD1; CDR3nt: TGCGCCAGCAGCTGGGGACAGACATTTGAAGCTTTCTTT; CDR3aa: CASSWGQTFEAFF
v_gene: TRBV30; len: 14; abundance: NA; j_gene: TRBJ1-2; d_gene: TRBD1; CDR3nt: TGTGCCTGGAGTTCCCGGGACAGGGGCTATGGCTACACCTTC; CDR3aa: CAWSSRDRGYGYTF
v_gene: TRBV19; len: 14; abundance: NA; j_gene: TRBJ1-1; d_gene: NA; CDR3nt: TGTGCCAGTAGTATAATAGGAGGAGACACTGAAGCTTTCTTT; CDR3aa: CASSIIGGDTEAFF
v_gene: TRBV6-4; len: 14; abundance: NA; j_gene: TRBJ2-3; d_gene: TRBD2; CDR3nt: TGTGCCAGCGCCCCGACTAGCGACGGGGGTACGCAGTATTTT; CDR3aa: CASAPTSDGGTQYF
v_gene: TRBV7-9; len: 11; abundance: NA; j_gene: TRBJ2-1; d_gene: TRBD1; CDR3nt: TGTGCCAGCAGCTCCGGACAGGGGCAGTTCTTC; CDR3aa: CASSSGQGQFF
v_gene: TRBV6-2/TRBV6-3; len: 15; abundance: once; j_gene: TRBJ2-7; d_gene: TRBD2; CDR3nt: TGTGCCAGCAGTCAGACCGGGACTAGATTTTCCGAGCAGTACTTC; CDR3aa: CASSQTGTRFSEQYF
v_gene: TRBV29-1; len: 15; abundance: NA; j_gene: TRBJ2-1; d_gene: NA; CDR3nt: TGCAGCGTTGTTGGCCGAGAGGGGACCTACAATGAGCAGTTCTTC; CDR3aa: CSVVGREGTYNEQFF
v_gene: TRBV5-1; len: 15; abundance: NA; j_gene: TRBJ2-1; d_gene: TRBD1; CDR3nt: TGCGCCAGCAGCCCTGGACAGGGGGCATTCAATGAGCAGTTCTTC; CDR3aa: CASSPGQGAFNEQFF
v_gene: TRBV27; len: 23; abundance: NA; j_gene: TRBJ2-7; d_gene: NA; CDR3nt: TGTGCCAGCAGTTCAATCTTGGATCGTTGGGCGGCCCCTACGTCCCATAGGGCCTACGAGCAGTACTTC; CDR3aa: CASSSILDRWAAPTSHRAYEQYF
v_gene: TRBV19; len: 14; abundance: few; j_gene: TRBJ2-1; d_gene: TRBD2; CDR3nt: TGTGCCAGTAGTATTAGCGGGGGCCGCTATGAGCAGTTCTTC; CDR3aa: CASSISGGRYEQFF
v_gene: TRBV18; len: 13; abundance: NA; j_gene: TRBJ1-5; d_gene: TRBD1; CDR3nt: TGTGCCAGCTCACCGGGACAGAATCAGCCCCAGCATTTT; CDR3aa: CASSPGQNQPQHF
v_gene: TRBV14; len: 14; abundance: NA; j_gene: TRBJ1-1; d_gene: TRBD1; CDR3nt: TGTGCCAGCAGCTTACAGGGGGAGGAGACTGAAGCTTTCTTT; CDR3aa: CASSLQGEETEAFF
v_gene: TRBV11-2; len: 17; abundance: NA; j_gene: TRBJ2-1; d_gene: TRBD2; CDR3nt: TGTGCCAGCAGCTTAGCGTATGCGGGAGGGCCTGGTAATGAGCAGTTCTTC; CDR3aa: CASSLAYAGGPGNEQFF
v_gene: TRBV7-3; len: 14; abundance: few; j_gene: TRBJ2-1; d_gene: NA; CDR3nt: TGTGCCAGCAGCTTATGGGGGGGCCCGACTGAGCAGTTCTTC; CDR3aa: CASSLWGGPTEQFF
v_gene: TRBV28; len: 14; abundance: once; j_gene: TRBJ1-2; d_gene: NA; CDR3nt: TGTGCCAGCAGGGTGGCAGCTGCTAACTATGGCTACACCTTC; CDR3aa: CASRVAAANYGYTF
v_gene: TRBV28; len: 14; abundance: NA; j_gene: TRBJ1-1; d_gene: NA; CDR3nt: TGTGCCAGCAATATAGGCTTTATGAACACTGAAGCTTTCTTT; CDR3aa: CASNIGFMNTEAFF
v_gene: TRBV11-2; len: 13; abundance: NA; j_gene: TRBJ2-1; d_gene: NA; CDR3nt: TGTGCCAGCAGCTTACCCACCTACAATGAGCAGTTCTTC; CDR3aa: CASSLPTYNEQFF
v_gene: TRBV6-5; len: 15; abundance: NA; j_gene: TRBJ2-5; d_gene: TRBD2; CDR3nt: TGTGCCAGCAGGAACCGACTAGCGGGAGGAGAGACCCAGTACTTC; CDR3aa: CASRNRLAGGETQYF
v_gene: TRBV2; len: 14; abundance: NA; j_gene: TRBJ1-2; d_gene: TRBD1; CDR3nt: TGTGCCAGCAGTCAGGGGGCAACTAACTATGGCTACACCTTC; CDR3aa: CASSQGATNYGYTF
v_gene: TRBV6-5; len: 14; abundance: NA; j_gene: TRBJ2-5; d_gene: NA; CDR3nt: TGTGCCAGCAGCGCTGGGACAACTCAAGAGACCCAGTACTTC; CDR3aa: CASSAGTTQETQYF
v_gene: TRBV7-3; len: 17; abundance: once; j_gene: TRBJ1-2; d_gene: NA; CDR3nt: TGTGCCAGCAGCTTAATTAAAGGGCTTTCTTTCTTATATGGCTACACCTTC; CDR3aa: CASSLIKGLSFLYGYTF
v_gene: TRBV6-2/TRBV6-3; len: 16; abundance: NA; j_gene: TRBJ2-1; d_gene: NA; CDR3nt: TGTGCCAGCAGCTTAATCGCGGGACTCTCTCGCAATGAGCAGTTCTTC; CDR3aa: CASSLIAGLSRNEQFF
v_gene: TRBV6-5; len: 13; abundance: NA; j_gene: TRBJ2-3; d_gene: NA; CDR3nt: TGTGCCAGCAGTTACCGGAGAACAGATACGCAGTATTTT; CDR3aa: CASSYRRTDTQYF
v_gene: TRBV9; len: 17; abundance: NA; j_gene: TRBJ2-5; d_gene: NA; CDR3nt: TGTGCCAGCAGCGTAGCCCACGGCTCCGGGGTTTTGGAGACCCAGTACTTC; CDR3aa: CASSVAHGSGVLETQYF
v_gene: TRBV19; len: 15; abundance: NA; j_gene: TRBJ2-5; d_gene: NA; CDR3nt: TGTGCCAGTAGTATAGGGCAGAGCCACCAAGAGACCCAGTACTTC; CDR3aa: CASSIGQSHQETQYF
v_gene: TRBV11-2; len: 17; abundance: NA; j_gene: TRBJ1-1; d_gene: NA; CDR3nt: TGTGCCAGCAGCTCAGGCTCTATTGGGACGGGGGACACTGAAGCTTTCTTT; CDR3aa: CASSSGSIGTGDTEAFF
v_gene: TRBV5-6; len: 12; abundance: NA; j_gene: TRBJ1-1; d_gene: NA; CDR3nt: TGTGCCAGCAGCTTGGGTGGCCTTGAAGCTTTCTTT; CDR3aa: CASSLGGLEAFF
v_gene: TRBV2; len: 14; abundance: NA; j_gene: TRBJ1-1; d_gene: NA; CDR3nt: TGTGCCAGCAGGGCCTTAGGTCTGAACACTGAAGCTTTCTTT; CDR3aa: CASRALGLNTEAFF
v_gene: TRBV15; len: 15; abundance: NA; j_gene: TRBJ1-3; d_gene: NA; CDR3nt: TGTGCCACCAGCAGAGTCCAGGGTTCTGGAAACACCATATATTTT; CDR3aa: CATSRVQGSGNTIYF
v_gene: TRBV29-1; len: 17; abundance: NA; j_gene: TRBJ1-3; d_gene: TRBD1; CDR3nt: TGCAGCGTTGAAGATTTGGACAGGGACCCCTCTGGAAACACCATATATTTT; CDR3aa: CSVEDLDRDPSGNTIYF
v_gene: TRBV11-2; len: 12; abundance: NA; j_gene: TRBJ1-2; d_gene: NA; CDR3nt: TGTGCCAGCAGCACAGAATCCTATGGCTACACCTTC; CDR3aa: CASSTESYGYTF
v_gene: TRBV6-1; len: 16; abundance: NA; j_gene: TRBJ1-4; d_gene: NA; CDR3nt: TGTGCCAGCAGTGAAAGGGGGGGAACAACTAATGAAAAACTGTTTTTT; CDR3aa: CASSERGGTTNEKLFF
v_gene: TRBV29-1; len: 13; abundance: NA; j_gene: TRBJ1-1; d_gene: NA; CDR3nt: TGCAGCGTTGACGCCAGGGGAGGCACTGAAGCTTTCTTT; CDR3aa: CSVDARGGTEAFF
v_gene: TRBV19; len: 12; abundance: NA; j_gene: TRBJ1-1; d_gene: NA; CDR3nt: TGTGCCAGTAGGGAACACAACACTGAAGCTTTCTTT; CDR3aa: CASREHNTEAFF
v_gene: TRBV13; len: 15; abundance: NA; j_gene: TRBJ2-1; d_gene: TRBD1; CDR3nt: TGTGCCAGCAGCTTAGGGGACAGGGGGCGTATTGAGCAGTTCTTC; CDR3aa: CASSLGDRGRIEQFF
v_gene: TRBV19; len: 17; abundance: NA; j_gene: TRBJ2-6; d_gene: TRBD1; CDR3nt: TGTGCCAGTAGTAAAGGACAGGGGGCATCTGGGGCCAACGTCCTGACTTTC; CDR3aa: CASSKGQGASGANVLTF
v_gene: TRBV6-5; len: 15; abundance: NA; j_gene: TRBJ2-3; d_gene: NA; CDR3nt: TGTGCCAGCAGTCGGGACGGTCTAAGCACAGATACGCAGTATTTT; CDR3aa: CASSRDGLSTDTQYF
v_gene: TRBV28; len: 15; abundance: NA; j_gene: TRBJ2-2; d_gene: NA; CDR3nt: TGTGCCAGCAGTTTACGTCGGCAGGGGCACGGGGAGCTGTTTTTT; CDR3aa: CASSLRRQGHGELFF
v_gene: TRBV11-2; len: 13; abundance: NA; j_gene: TRBJ1-1; d_gene: NA; CDR3nt: TGTGCCAGCAGCGCTAGGATGAACACTGAAGCTTTCTTT; CDR3aa: CASSARMNTEAFF
v_gene: TRBV7-2; len: 13; abundance: NA; j_gene: TRBJ2-3; d_gene: NA; CDR3nt: TGTGCCAGCAGCTTACTAGGGCCAGATACGCAGTATTTT; CDR3aa: CASSLLGPDTQYF
v_gene: TRBV19; len: 12; abundance: NA; j_gene: TRBJ2-1; d_gene: NA; CDR3nt: TGTGCCAGTAGTGAACAGAGGGATGAGCAGTTCTTC; CDR3aa: CASSEQRDEQFF
v_gene: TRBV11-3; len: 14; abundance: NA; j_gene: TRBJ1-1; d_gene: NA; CDR3nt: TGTGCCAGCAGCTTTTTTCAGGGAGGCGAGGGAGCTTTCTTT; CDR3aa: CASSFFQGGEGAFF
v_gene: TRBV7-9; len: 13; abundance: NA; j_gene: TRBJ1-2; d_gene: NA; CDR3nt: TGTGCCAGCAGCCGAGACCGGCCATATGGCTACACCTTC; CDR3aa: CASSRDRPYGYTF
v_gene: TRBV18; len: 12; abundance: NA; j_gene: TRBJ2-5; d_gene: NA; CDR3nt: TGTGCCAGCTCACCGGGGCTGGAGACCCAGTACTTC; CDR3aa: CASSPGLETQYF